This passage covers 3 T cell receptor beta chains from one sample sequenced in a study of Tregs in tolerant kidney transplant recipients. Method: immunoSEQ multiplex PCR; TCRdb's copy keeps in-frame clones and lacks some. The table records some 110,000 clones, about 90% of them present only once. Material for sequencing was CD4+ T cells from blood. The origin of the receptors is a human donor in good health.

The gene calls are TRBV11-3 and TRBJ1-2; 7 nucleotides line up with TRBD1. J gave up 8 bases and V 0 bases, and 3 bases lay outside the gene matches. The CDR3 extends over 13 amino acids. CDR1 and CDR2 (germline): SGHNT, YENEEA. The CDR3: CASSLDGTVGYTF. The CDR3 nucleotides are TGTGCCAGCAGCTTAGATGGGACAGTGGGCTACACCTTC.

V and J are TRBV7-9 and TRBJ2-5, with 16 bases that match TRBD2. V shed 5 bases and J 5 bases; nucleotides not matched to a gene: 8. CDR1 is SEHNR and CDR2 is FQNEAQ in the germline V gene (reference sequence). The CDR3 loop spans 17 amino acids. CDR3 sequence (DNA): TGTGCCAGCAGCCCGGGACTAGCGGGGGGGTCGGTGGAGACCCAGTACTTC. It is translated as CASSPGLAGGSVETQYF.

The chain couples TRBV5-1 to TRBJ2-3; D not certain. The V end lost 1 base, the J end lost 6 bases, and 12 bases lay between the germline ends. The CDR3 is made up of 14 amino acids. Looked up from germline, CDR1 is SGHRS and CDR2 is YFSETQ. CDR3 protein: CASSLKALRDTQYF. CDR3 sequence (DNA): TGCGCCAGCAGCTTGAAGGCGCTAAGGGATACGCAGTATTTT.